The 9 T cell receptor beta chains in this list originate from one sample, sequenced in a study of CD8 T cells in Susac syndrome. Random hexamers were used to reverse transcribe an amount of roughly 0.5 to 1 ug RNA. MiXCR, run by TCRdb on the immunoSEQ multiplex PCR reads, gives a single entry per CDR3 protein. Of 100,000 to 150,000 distinct CDR3 sequences listed, around 95% were seen once; the top ten hold 0.2% to 0.25%. Material: CD8+ T cells from PBMCs. These receptors originate from a human donor with Susac syndrome.

The J gene is TRBJ1-1, the V gene TRBV4-2; the D is unclear. The V gene's germline CDR1 is LGHNA and CDR2 YNFKEQ. This CDR3 has 15 residues. V was pared by 2 bases and J by 2 bases, with 12 bases between. CDR3 residues: CASSQQVPVNTEAFF. The CDR3 coding sequence is TGTGCCAGCAGCCAACAGGTTCCGGTAAACACTGAAGCTTTCTTT.

The V gene is TRBV5-1, the J gene TRBJ2-5; D is unclear. The CDR3 covers 13 residues. The V and J ends lost 4 bases and 5 bases respectively, with 12 bases between them. Germline loops: CDR1 SGHRS, CDR2 YFSETQ. In nucleotides, the CDR3 is TGCGCCAGCAGCCCCTCCCTAGTTGAGACCCAGTACTTC. It yields the protein CASSPSLVETQYF.

The V and J genes are TRBV12-3 or TRBV12-4 and TRBJ2-5, with D uncertain. Trimming left V 7 bases short and J 7 bases short, with 10 bases between. The CDR3 is made up of 11 amino acids. The CDR3: CASTAGGTQYF. The CDR3 region has the DNA TGTGCCAGCACCGCAGGCGGGACCCAGTACTTC.

This clonotype occurred a few times. V and J are TRBV12-3 or TRBV12-4 and TRBJ2-1, with D maybe TRBD2 (6 bases). The CDR3 is 15 amino acids. Trimming cost V 1 base and J 0 bases, with 7 bases left between them. CDR3: CASSLDGGSYNEQFF. The CDR3 coding sequence is TGTGCCAGCAGTTTAGACGGGGGCTCCTACAATGAGCAGTTCTTC.

J is TRBJ2-7 and V is TRBV20-1, with 8 bases fitting TRBD1. The V gene end was trimmed by 5 bases and the J gene end by 3 bases; junction bases not matched to a gene: 9. Germline CDR1 is DFQATT and CDR2 is SNEGSKA (reference sequence). This CDR3 has 14 amino acids. The CDR3 here is CSAVTGGGSYEQYF. The CDR3 DNA sequence: TGCAGTGCTGTAACAGGGGGTGGCAGCTACGAGCAGTACTTC.

The chain employs TRBV30 and TRBJ2-2; 7 positions agree with TRBD1. Germline values: CDR1 GTSNPN, CDR2 SVGIG (reference sequence). V gave up 3 bases and J gave up 4 bases; unmatched junction bases: 2. This CDR3 contains 13 residues. The CDR3 reads CAWRAGGTGELFF. Written as DNA, the CDR3 is TGTGCCTGGAGGGCAGGGGGCACCGGGGAGCTGTTTTTT. Looking up the rest from reference TRBV30 and TRBJ2-2 gives the full variable domain: SQTIHQWPATLVQPVGSPLSLECTVEGTSNPNLYWYRQAAGRGLQLLFYSVGIGQISSEVPQNLSASRPQDRQFILSSKKLLLSDSGFYLCAWRAGGTGELFFGEGSRLTVL.

V is TRBV13 and J is TRBJ1-1; D gene unclear. Trimming stripped 6 bases from V and 1 base from J, with 9 bases between. The CDR3 length is 13 residues. From germline, CDR1 is PRHDT and CDR2 FYEKMQ (reference sequence). The DNA for the CDR3 is TGTGCCAGCAGTCTTGCAGAGAACACTGAAGCTTTCTTT. Translated: CASSLAENTEAFF.

The rearrangement joins TRBV3-1 to TRBJ1-1; D is ambiguous. Germline CDR1 reads LGHDT; CDR2 reads YNNKEL (reference sequence). The V gene lost 1 base and the J gene lost 7 bases, with 19 bases spanning the gap. The CDR3 is 16 amino acids. As DNA, the CDR3 is TGTGCCAGCAGCCAAGCTCGGCGGGCCCCCCTATTTGAAGCTTTCTTT. It encodes CASSQARRAPLFEAFF. Using reference TRBV3-1 and TRBJ1-1 for the parts outside the CDR3, the full variable domain is DTAVSQTPKYLVTQMGNDKSIKCEQNLGHDTMYWYKQDSKKFLKIMFSYNNKELIINETVPNRFSPKSPDKAHLNLHINSLELGDSAVYFCASSQARRAPLFEAFFGQGTRLTVV.

The gene calls are TRBV27 and TRBJ1-2; 11 nucleotides align to TRBD1. Germline assignment: CDR1 MNHEY and CDR2 SMNVEV (reference sequence). The CDR3 length is 14 residues. After removal of 9 bases from V and 3 bases from J, the junction contained 6 bases not matched to a gene. CDR3 in amino acids: CARGGDRGDYGYTF. CDR3 nucleotide sequence: TGTGCCAGGGGGGGGGACAGGGGGGACTATGGCTACACCTTC.